A single T cell receptor (beta chain) is shown here with its context. The data derive from a study of blood T cell repertoires in COVID-19. TCRdb's copy holds only in-frame clones and misses some; the assay was immunoSEQ multiplex PCR. The data contain 100,000 to 120,000 clones, over 70% of them singletons. The trim removed 6 bases at V and 5 bases at J, leaving 6 bases unmatched. This CDR3 is built from 13 residues. The V gene is TRBV12-3 or TRBV12-4, the J gene TRBJ1-1; 7 bases line up with TRBD1. Material for sequencing was peripheral blood. The receptor comes from a man aged 45-65 years with acute or convalescent COVID-19. CDR3 bases: TGTGCCAGCAGCCCGACAGGGTATACTGAAGCTTTCTTT. Residues: CASSPTGYTEAFF.